The following is a T cell receptor (beta chain) sequence with its context. The data were taken from a study of patients and donors after allogeneic stem cell transplantation. One entry per CDR3 protein results from TCRdb running MiXCR on the RT-PCR reads. This table has about 90,000 distinct CDR3 sequences, about 48% appearing once. The specimen sequenced was blood, either unsorted or a sorted T cell fraction (not recorded which). This sequence was found in a human donor who was either an allogeneic HSCT recipient or a stem cell or donor lymphocyte infusion donor (not recorded which). It is not recorded whose cells these are; they may come from a transplant donor.

For the CDR3, the DNA is TGTGCCAGCAGTCAGAAGGACGGGTACTCTGGAAACACCATATATTTT. The encoded protein is CASSQKDGYSGNTIYF. The rearrangement joins TRBV7-9 to TRBJ1-3; D call uncertain. Deletions cut 6 bases from V and 0 bases from J, with 15 bases between. CDR1 and CDR2 (germline): SEHNR, FQNEAQ (reference sequence). This CDR3 has 16 residues.